The clone carrying this T cell receptor beta chain has a handful of counts. Its antigen is not identified. These data are taken from a study of CD8 T cells in ankylosing spondylitis. The CDR3 is 14 residues long. Germline V lookup: CDR1 MGHDK, CDR2 SYGVNS. V shed 3 bases, J shed 4 bases, and the junction held 5 bases outside the gene matches. The study, taken as a whole, reports: Fewer than ten highly homologous variants made up a TCR beta motif that seemed to typify ankylosing spondylitis blood. The authors reported significant enrichment of disease-linked clones in matched ankylosing spondylitis synovial fluid.

Generation of TCR beta libraries employed quantitative 5'-RACE incorporating molecular barcodes. One entry per CDR3 protein, called by TCRdb with MiXCR from the 5' RACE reads. The sample holds roughly 700,000 distinct CDR3 sequences, over 15% seen once. This TCR came from a male donor with ankylosing spondylitis. V gene TRBV25-1 combines with J gene TRBJ2-5; TRBD1 matches 7 bases. The sequenced sample was blood, either unsorted or a sorted T cell fraction (not recorded which). CDR3 bases: TGTGCCAGCAGTGATCATACAGGGGTAGAGACCCAGTACTTC. Translation gives CASSDHTGVETQYF. Based on the CDR3 plus reference TRBV25-1 and TRBJ2-5, the full variable domain is EADIYQTPRYLVIGTGKKITLECSQTMGHDKMYWYQQDPGMELHLIHYSYGVNSTEKGDLSSESTVSRIRTEHFPLTLESARPSHTSQYLCASSDHTGVETQYFGPGTRLLVL.